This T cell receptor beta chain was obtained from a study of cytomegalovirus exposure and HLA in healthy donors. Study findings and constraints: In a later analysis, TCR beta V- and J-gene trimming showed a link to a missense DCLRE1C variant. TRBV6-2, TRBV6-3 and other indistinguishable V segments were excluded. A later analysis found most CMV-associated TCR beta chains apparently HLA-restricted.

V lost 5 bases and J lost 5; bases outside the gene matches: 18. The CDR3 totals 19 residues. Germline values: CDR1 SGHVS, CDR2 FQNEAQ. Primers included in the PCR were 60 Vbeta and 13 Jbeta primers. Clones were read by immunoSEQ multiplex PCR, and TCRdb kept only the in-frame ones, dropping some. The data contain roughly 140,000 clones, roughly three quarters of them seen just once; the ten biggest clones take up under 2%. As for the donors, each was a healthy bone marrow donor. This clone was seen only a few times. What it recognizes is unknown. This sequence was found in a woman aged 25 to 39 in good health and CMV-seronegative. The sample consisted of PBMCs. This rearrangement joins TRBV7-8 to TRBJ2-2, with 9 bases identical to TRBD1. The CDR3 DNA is TGTGCCAGCAGCCGAACTTGGGGACAGGGCTCGATGGGGACCGGGGAGCTGTTTTTT. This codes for CASSRTWGQGSMGTGELFF.